Shown below are 4 T cell receptor beta chains from a single sample sequenced in a study of monozygotic twins with inflammatory bowel disease. TCRdb re-called the 5' RACE reads and gives one entry per CDR3 protein, without DNA. This sample carries nearly 450,000 distinct CDR3 sequences, with about 2.6% going to the ten biggest clones. The sequenced material came from blood. The receptors were sampled from a human donor with ulcerative colitis or Crohn's disease, or a healthy co-twin of an affected twin (not recorded which).

V usage is TRBV20-1 and J usage is TRBJ1-1; TCRdb reports TRBD1, a call that lacks DNA to check it against. This CDR3 contains 11 residues. The V gene's germline CDR1 is DFQATT and CDR2 SNEGSKA (reference sequence). The chain's CDR3 is CSAREGGEAFF.

The chain carries TRBV14 and TRBJ2-2. Germline CDR1 is SGHDN and CDR2 is FVKESK. CDR3 length: 15 amino acids. The CDR3 protein is CASSQVRANTGELFF.

The chain uses TRBV7-2 and TRBJ2-3; TCRdb returns TRBD2, unconfirmable since there is no DNA. The germline V gene has CDR1 SGHTA and CDR2 FQGNSA. The CDR3 is made up of 15 amino acids. The CDR3 loop is CASSLVAGVQDTQYF.

The chain is built from TRBV20-1 and TRBJ2-3; TCRdb lists TRBD2, though no DNA is available to test this call. The CDR3 spans 15 residues. Germline V gene sequence: CDR1 DFQATT, CDR2 SNEGSKA (reference sequence). This CDR3 is CSARKREGPTDTQYF.